Listed below are T cell receptor beta chains from one sample, sequenced in a study of blood T cell repertoires in COVID-19. Only in-frame clones appear in the TCRdb table, and some are missing; sequencing was by immunoSEQ multiplex PCR. The sample gives roughly 170,000 clones, 60% to 80% of which show up once; less than 30% is in the top ten. The sequenced sample consisted of peripheral blood. Receptors originate from a woman in her sixties or seventies with acute or convalescent COVID-19. The CDR3 runs from the conserved cysteine through the conserved F or W. Fields, in order: clone size, J gene, D gene, V gene, CDR3 protein, CDR3 DNA. D genes are given only for firm matches. Clone size is given for some rows only: seen once, a few or many times, or a class if the clone is expanded.

-,TRBJ2-7,-,TRBV30,CAWSQGPDEQYF,TGTGCCTGGAGCCAGGGGCCGGACGAGCAGTACTTC
-,TRBJ1-2,-,TRBV2,CASSEGRVGGYGYTF,TGTGCCAGCTCTGAAGGGAGGGTGGGTGGCTATGGCTACACCTTC
-,TRBJ2-3,TRBD2,TRBV4-2,CASSQLLAGVDTQYF,TGTGCCAGCAGCCAATTACTAGCGGGAGTAGATACGCAGTATTTT
-,TRBJ1-2,-,TRBV2,CASSGDRYYGYTF,TGTGCCAGCAGTGGCGACAGGTACTATGGCTACACCTTC
once,TRBJ2-2,-,TRBV6-5,CASRRLDTGQLFF,TGTGCCAGCAGAAGACTAGACACCGGGCAGCTGTTTTTT
-,TRBJ2-7,-,TRBV6-5,CASGGALYEQYF,TGTGCCAGCGGAGGGGCCCTATACGAGCAGTACTTC
-,TRBJ2-7,-,TRBV30,CAWSGQGRGYEQYF,TGTGCCTGGAGCGGGCAGGGCAGAGGCTACGAGCAGTACTTC
-,TRBJ2-3,-,TRBV6-5,CASSRRPSGDTQYF,TGTGCCAGCTCTCGACGTCCCTCGGGGGATACGCAGTATTTT
-,TRBJ2-2,TRBD2,TRBV10-3,CAITQRETTGELFF,TGTGCCATCACACAGCGGGAGACCACCGGGGAGCTGTTTTTT
-,TRBJ2-5,-,TRBV18,CASSPGDLQWETQYF,TGTGCCAGCTCACCAGGCGACCTACAGTGGGAGACCCAGTACTTC
-,TRBJ2-1,TRBD1,TRBV9,CASSWSARGPEQFF,TGTGCCAGCAGCTGGAGCGCGAGGGGGCCTGAGCAGTTCTTC
-,TRBJ2-1,TRBD2,TRBV5-1,CASSLEAAGGYNEQFF,TGCGCCAGCAGCTTGGAGGCGGCGGGAGGGTACAATGAGCAGTTCTTC
-,TRBJ2-2,TRBD1,TRBV7-9,CASGRQGLDTGELFF,TGTGCCAGCGGACGACAGGGGTTGGACACCGGGGAGCTGTTTTTT
once,TRBJ2-7,-,TRBV2,CASTQVYEQYF,TGTGCCAGCACACAGGTCTACGAGCAGTACTTC
-,TRBJ2-5,TRBD2,TRBV29-1,CSVRDYGETQYF,TGCAGCGTTCGGGACTACGGAGAGACCCAGTACTTC
-,TRBJ2-3,TRBD2,TRBV19,CASIRAGDIDTQYF,TGTGCCAGCATTCGAGCGGGAGATATAGATACGCAGTATTTT
-,TRBJ2-7,-,TRBV3-1/TRBV3-2,CASSLHYRDYEQYF,TGTGCCAGCAGCCTACACTACCGAGATTACGAGCAGTACTTC
-,TRBJ1-1,-,TRBV25-1,CASSVPGGTEAFF,TGTGCCAGCAGTGTCCCTGGGGGGACTGAAGCTTTCTTT